Sequencing of this TCR beta chain was carried out in a study of blood T cell repertoires in COVID-19. The germline V gene has CDR1 KGHDR and CDR2 SFDVKD. Trimming shortened V by 3 bases and J by 7 bases, and 4 bases separated the two germline ends. The CDR3 sequence is 11 residues long. Seattle's cohort entered during active infection and was followed longitudinally. TCRdb's table, derived via immunoSEQ multiplex PCR, lists solely in-frame clones and lacks some. The sample shows about 60,000 clones, 55% to 75% of them seen only once. This clone appeared many times. This chain joins TRBV24-1 and TRBJ2-3; no definite D call. This clonotype originated in a woman in her 70s with COVID-19, enrolled during active disease. The sequencing input was peripheral blood. In nucleotides, the CDR3 is TGTGCCACCAGTGATATCTATACGCAGTATTTT. It is translated as CATSDIYTQYF.